These 27 T cell receptor beta chains came from one sample sequenced in a study of blood T cell repertoires in COVID-19. Profiled with immunoSEQ multiplex PCR; TCRdb holds only in-frame clones, not every one. In the table there are 88,000 or so clones, about 85% of which are singletons. Sequencing was carried out using peripheral blood. Every receptor here comes from a man between 60 and 75 years old with acute or convalescent COVID-19.

The chain employs TRBV6-5 and TRBJ2-4; 8 bases are shared with TRBD1. The CDR3 is 14 residues long. J lost 3 bases, V lost 6 bases, and 4 bases had no gene match. Per the germline V gene, CDR1 is MNHEY and CDR2 is SVGAGI. CDR3 residues: CASRTGADKNIQYF. In nucleotides, the CDR3 is TGTGCCAGCAGGACAGGGGCGGACAAAAACATTCAGTACTTC.

This clone is a singleton in its sample. The V and J genes are TRBV7-2 and TRBJ1-1; TRBD1 might be the D (5 bases). CDR3 length: 15 amino acids. Trimming removed 1 base at V and 1 base at J, with 10 bases between. Germline V CDR1 and CDR2: SGHTA, FQGNSA. The DNA of the CDR3 is TGTGCCAGCAGCTTAGGTAGAAGGGGGAACACTGAAGCTTTCTTT. It codes for CASSLGRRGNTEAFF.

This rearrangement joins TRBV6-1 to TRBJ2-7; D ambiguous. V was trimmed by 2 bases and J by 2 bases, leaving 13 bases between them. Germline loops: CDR1 MNHNS, CDR2 SASEGT. This CDR3 is 15 amino acids long. The CDR3 loop is CASSEPPDIPYEQYF. The CDR3 DNA reads TGTGCCAGCAGTGAACCCCCCGACATTCCCTACGAGCAGTACTTC.

The rearrangement joins TRBV3-1 (or the pseudogene TRBV3-2) to TRBJ2-2; D uncertain. Deletions cut 2 bases from V and 5 bases from J, with 12 bases between. The CDR3 totals 15 residues. CDR1 is LGHDT, CDR2 YNNKEL, per germline (reference sequence). CDR3 in amino acids: CASSQHQPGTGELFF. The CDR3 nucleotides read TGTGCCAGCAGCCAACACCAGCCGGGTACCGGGGAGCTGTTTTTT.

The chain couples TRBV5-1 to TRBJ2-7, with a possible D match to TRBD1 (6 bases). V lost 0 bases and J lost 2, with 9 bases in between. Germline-derived CDR1 and CDR2 are SGHRS and YFSETQ. This CDR3 has 14 residues. In DNA form, the CDR3 reads TGCGCCAGCAGCTTGGGACAGGCCCCCTACGAGCAGTACTTC. Translation gives CASSLGQAPYEQYF.

This chain connects TRBV30 to TRBJ2-7; weak D call: TRBD1 (6 bases). The V gene's germline CDR1 is GTSNPN and CDR2 SVGIG (reference sequence). V dropped 3 bases and J dropped 4 bases, with 19 bases sitting between them. CDR3 size: 15 residues. The CDR3, as DNA: TGTGCCTGGAGAGCCCGGGACACCACTTTTTACGAGCAGTACTTC. Protein product: CAWRARDTTFYEQYF.

The chain employs TRBV30 and TRBJ1-4; D uncertain. Germline V gene lookup returns CDR1 GTSNPN and CDR2 SVGIG (reference sequence). The CDR3 is 13 residues long. V dropped 6 bases and J dropped 5 bases, with 13 bases sitting between them. Here the CDR3 DNA reads TGTGCCTGTCAATCTAAGATAAATGAAAAACTGTTTTTT. This encodes CACQSKINEKLFF.

This chain uses TRBV10-3 with TRBJ2-5; TRBD2 matches at 7 bases. This CDR3 has 14 amino acids. Trimming at V came to 4 bases and at J to 5 bases, leaving 7 bases not matched to a gene. Germline lookup yields CDR1 ENHRY and CDR2 SYGVKD. For the CDR3, the DNA is TGTGCCATCAGTGGCGCGGGAGAGAGGGAGACCCAGTACTTC. Translating it yields CAISGAGERETQYF.

The chain joins TRBV10-3 to TRBJ2-7; D might be TRBD1 (7 bases). Between the trimmed V and J ends, which lost 6 bases and 2 bases, there was a span of 17 bases. Germline values: CDR1 ENHRY, CDR2 SYGVKD. This CDR3 contains 15 residues. The DNA of the CDR3 is TGTGCCATCAGAGCCGGGAGAGGGGGCCCCTACGAGCAGTACTTC. As protein: CAIRAGRGGPYEQYF.

CDR3 DNA sequence: TGTGCCAGCAGCGTAGCTGGGGGGGTGGGATACACTGAAGCTTTCTTT. Translation gives CASSVAGGVGYTEAFF. This sequence joins TRBV9 and TRBJ1-1; D is possibly TRBD1 (5 bases). CDR3 length: 16 amino acids. Germline V gene data show CDR1 as SGDLS and CDR2 as YYNGEE. V was cut by 0 bases and J by 3 bases, with 15 bases left in between.

V usage is TRBV6-5 and J usage is TRBJ2-1; D ambiguous. Per the germline V gene, CDR1 is MNHEY and CDR2 is SVGAGI. V was trimmed by 8 bases and J by 1 base, leaving 12 bases between them. CDR3 length: 14 residues. Written as DNA, the CDR3 is TGTGCCAGCCCCCCCGGAGCGTCCTACAATGAGCAGTTCTTC. As protein: CASPPGASYNEQFF.

The chain couples TRBV7-2 to TRBJ1-4; D is unclear. This CDR3 region has 16 residues. Trimming removed 1 base from V and 4 bases from J, with 13 bases in between. The germline V gene has CDR1 SGHTA and CDR2 FQGNSA. Written as DNA, the CDR3 is TGTGCCAGCAGCTTAGATACGGGTTTCTTTAATGAAAAACTGTTTTTT. This gives the protein CASSLDTGFFNEKLFF.

The rearrangement uses TRBV3-1 (or the pseudogene TRBV3-2) and TRBJ2-1, with D maybe TRBD2 (5 bases). Germline CDR1 is LGHDT and CDR2 is YNNKEL (reference sequence). V was clipped by 5 bases and J by 2 bases, with 13 bases between them. The CDR3 is made up of 15 amino acids. The CDR3 region is CASSKGTGTYNEQFF. The CDR3 DNA is TGTGCCAGCAGCAAAGGTACGGGGACCTACAATGAGCAGTTCTTC.

The V call is TRBV4-2, the J call TRBJ1-6; maybe TRBD1 (6 bases). With 0 bases removed from V and 10 bases from J, the gap between germline ends came to 13 bases. Germline V gives CDR1 LGHNA, CDR2 YNFKEQ. The CDR3 runs to 15 residues. In DNA form, the CDR3 reads TGTGCCAGCAGCCAAGATAGAACAGGGTCCTCACCCCTCCACTTT. Translating it yields CASSQDRTGSSPLHF.

J is TRBJ2-7 and V is TRBV7-9; TRBD2 matches 13 bases. Trimming at V came to 5 bases and at J to 3 bases, leaving 10 bases not matched to a gene. The CDR3 has 17 residues. The germline V gene encodes CDR1 SEHNR and CDR2 FQNEAQ (reference sequence). The CDR3 region is CASSQTSGREKGYEQYF. CDR3 sequence (DNA): TGTGCCAGCAGCCAAACTAGCGGGAGGGAAAAAGGCTACGAGCAGTACTTC.

The V gene is TRBV10-1, the J gene TRBJ2-1; TRBD1 might be the D (6 bases). The CDR3 spans 17 residues. Trimming took 2 bases from V and 5 from J, leaving 19 bases between them. The germline V gene has CDR1 WNHNN and CDR2 SYGVQD (reference sequence). CDR3 in amino acids: CASSEVWDKVPHNEQFF. CDR3 in DNA: TGCGCCAGCAGTGAGGTATGGGACAAGGTGCCTCACAATGAGCAGTTCTTC.

The chain carries TRBV15 and TRBJ1-2, with 8 bases aligning to TRBD1. The CDR3 runs to 17 residues. Trimming at V came to 1 base and at J to 4 bases, leaving 11 bases not matched to a gene. Germline CDR1 LNHNV, CDR2 YYDKDF (reference sequence). Here the CDR3 reads CATSRGVPGQAIYGYTF. Here the CDR3 DNA reads TGTGCCACCAGCAGAGGGGTTCCGGGACAGGCGATCTATGGCTACACCTTC.

This clone was recorded a few times. The chain links TRBV5-5 to TRBJ1-5; D uncertain. This CDR3 has 15 amino acids. The V end lost 2 bases, the J end lost 4 bases, and 13 bases lay between the germline ends. The germline gives CDR1 SGHKS, CDR2 YYEKEE (reference sequence). The CDR3 DNA reads as TGTGCCAGCAGCTTCGACACCTTCATAAATCAGCCCCAGCATTTT. The encoded protein is CASSFDTFINQPQHF.

The sample holds a few counts of this clone. The genes are TRBV5-1 and TRBJ1-6; D gene ambiguous. Looked up from germline, CDR1 is SGHRS and CDR2 is YFSETQ. This CDR3 is built from 14 residues. Between the trimmed V and J ends, which lost 0 bases and 4 bases, there was a span of 5 bases. CDR3 sequence: CASSLDYYNSPLHF. Here the CDR3 DNA reads TGCGCCAGCAGCTTGGACTATTATAATTCACCCCTCCACTTT.

The chain carries TRBV6-5 and TRBJ1-2; TRBD1 matches 9 bases. Germline CDR1 is MNHEY and CDR2 is SVGAGI. The junction had 11 bases not matched to a gene; V was cut back by 6 bases and J by 6 bases. The CDR3 totals 15 residues. CDR3 DNA sequence: TGTGCCAGCAGCTACCTAACAGGGGGCTCGGATGGCTACACCTTC. It encodes CASSYLTGGSDGYTF.

The chain is built from TRBV10-3 and TRBJ2-3; 7 bases align to TRBD2. Looked up from germline, CDR1 is ENHRY and CDR2 is SYGVKD. The CDR3 is made up of 14 amino acids. Trimming at V came to 6 bases and at J to 4 bases, leaving 7 bases not matched to a gene. CDR3 sequence (DNA): TGTGCCATCAGGGGGACTACTGTAGCAGATACGCAGTATTTT. The encoded protein is CAIRGTTVADTQYF.

The V and J genes are TRBV6-2 or TRBV6-3 and TRBJ2-1, with 13 bases identical to TRBD2. V lost 1 base to trimming and J lost 0 bases; unmatched junction nucleotides: 12. CDR1 and CDR2 from the germline V gene are MNHEY and SVGEGT. This CDR3 comprises 21 residues. This CDR3 reads CASSYWKQLAGGGSSYNEQFF. The CDR3 DNA reads TGTGCCAGCAGTTACTGGAAACAACTAGCGGGAGGGGGAAGCTCCTACAATGAGCAGTTCTTC.

The gene calls are TRBV5-4 and TRBJ2-5; 9 bases are shared with TRBD1. J was trimmed by 5 bases and V by 4 bases; bases with no gene match: 12. The CDR3 extends over 16 amino acids. Germline-derived CDR1 and CDR2 are SGHNT and YYREEE (reference sequence). CDR3 amino acids: CASSVPTGGRSETQYF. CDR3 sequence (DNA): TGTGCCAGCAGCGTGCCGACAGGGGGGCGATCTGAGACCCAGTACTTC. Together with reference TRBV5-4 and TRBJ2-5, the CDR3 gives the full variable domain: ETGVTQSPTHLIKTRGQQVTLRCSSQSGHNTVSWYQQALGQGPQFIFQYYREEENGRGNFPPRFSGLQFPNYSSELNVNALELDDSALYLCASSVPTGGRSETQYFGPGTRLLVL.

The chain has TRBV28 and TRBJ2-6; D remains ambiguous. The length of the CDR3 is 15 residues. V was shortened by 6 bases and J by 3 bases, with 12 bases between the two germline ends. The germline gives CDR1 MDHEN, CDR2 SYDVKM. In DNA form, the CDR3 reads TGTGCCAGCAGCAGGCAAGAACTTGGGGCCAACGTCCTGACTTTC. It translates to CASSRQELGANVLTF.

The rearrangement joins TRBV6-5 to TRBJ2-3; 10 nucleotides line up with TRBD2. V shed 2 bases and J 3 bases; nucleotides not matched to a gene: 5. Germline V gene data show CDR1 as MNHEY and CDR2 as SVGAGI. This CDR3 is built from 16 residues. CDR3 loop: CASSYGAGGPTDTQYF. DNA of the CDR3: TGTGCCAGCAGTTACGGAGCGGGGGGGCCAACAGATACGCAGTATTTT.

This clone was detected ten times or more. The rearrangement joins TRBV5-1 to TRBJ1-2, with 9 bases aligning to TRBD1. The CDR3 has 15 residues. CDR1 and CDR2 from the germline V gene are SGHRS and YFSETQ. The ends lost 4 bases at V and 6 bases at J; junction bases unmatched: 10. The CDR3 DNA sequence: TGCGCCAGCAGCCTGGGCGGGACAGGGAAGGATGGCTACACCTTC. Encoded protein: CASSLGGTGKDGYTF. The entire variable domain, with the rest obtained from reference TRBV5-1 and TRBJ1-2, is as follows: KAGVTQTPRYLIKTRGQQVTLSCSPISGHRSVSWYQQTPGQGLQFLFEYFSETQRNKGNFPGRFSGRQFSNSRSEMNVSTLELGDSALYLCASSLGGTGKDGYTFGSGTRLTVV.

This chain uses TRBV11-2 with TRBJ2-2, with 7 bases that match TRBD1. The CDR3 has 17 residues. Per germline, CDR1 SGHAT and CDR2 FQNNGV. The V segment lost 6 bases and the J segment 0 bases; nucleotides outside the gene matches: 10. CDR3 in amino acids: CASSPTRTGTNTGELFF. Here the CDR3 DNA reads TGTGCCAGCAGTCCTACCCGGACAGGAACGAACACCGGGGAGCTGTTTTTT. The entire variable domain, with the rest obtained from reference TRBV11-2 and TRBJ2-2, is as follows: EAGVAQSPRYKIIEKRQSVAFWCNPISGHATLYWYQQILGQGPKLLIQFQNNGVVDDSQLPKDRFSAERLKGVDSTLKIQPAKLEDSAVYLCASSPTRTGTNTGELFFGEGSRLTVL.